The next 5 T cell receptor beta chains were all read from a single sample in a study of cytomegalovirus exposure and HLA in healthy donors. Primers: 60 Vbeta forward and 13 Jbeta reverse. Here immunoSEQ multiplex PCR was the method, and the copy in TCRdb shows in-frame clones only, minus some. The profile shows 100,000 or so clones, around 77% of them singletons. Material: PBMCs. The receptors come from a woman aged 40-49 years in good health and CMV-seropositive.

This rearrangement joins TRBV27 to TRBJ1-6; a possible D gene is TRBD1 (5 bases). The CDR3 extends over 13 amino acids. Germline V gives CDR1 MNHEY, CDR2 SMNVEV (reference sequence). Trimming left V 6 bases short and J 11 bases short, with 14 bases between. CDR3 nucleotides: TGTGCCAGCAGCTTTGGAGGGGTCCCACCCCTCCACTTT. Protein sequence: CASSFGGVPPLHF.

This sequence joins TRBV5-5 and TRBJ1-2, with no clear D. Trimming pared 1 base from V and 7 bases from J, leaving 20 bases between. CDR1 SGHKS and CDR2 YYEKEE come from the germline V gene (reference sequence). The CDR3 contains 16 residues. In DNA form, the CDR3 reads TGTGCCAGCAGCTTGTCGTCCAGCGGGATATCGGGTGGCTACACCTTC. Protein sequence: CASSLSSSGISGGYTF.

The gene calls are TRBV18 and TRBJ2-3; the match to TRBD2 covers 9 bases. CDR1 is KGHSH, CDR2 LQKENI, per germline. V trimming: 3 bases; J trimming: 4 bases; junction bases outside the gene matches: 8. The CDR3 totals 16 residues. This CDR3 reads CASSPTAGGGADTQYF. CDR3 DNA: TGTGCCAGCTCACCGACAGCGGGAGGCGGGGCAGATACGCAGTATTTT.

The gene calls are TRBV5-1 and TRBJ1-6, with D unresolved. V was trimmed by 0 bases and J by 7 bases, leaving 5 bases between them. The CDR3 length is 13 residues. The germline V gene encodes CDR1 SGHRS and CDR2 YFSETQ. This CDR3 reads CASSLEENSPLHF. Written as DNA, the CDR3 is TGCGCCAGCAGCTTGGAAGAGAATTCACCCCTCCACTTT.

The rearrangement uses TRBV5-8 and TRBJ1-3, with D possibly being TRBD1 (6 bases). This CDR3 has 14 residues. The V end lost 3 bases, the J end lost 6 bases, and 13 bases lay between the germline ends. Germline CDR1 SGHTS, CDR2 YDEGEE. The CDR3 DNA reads TGTGCCAGCAGCTCGGACAGATATTTAAACACCATATATTTT. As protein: CASSSDRYLNTIYF.